The entry below gives a single T cell receptor beta chain sequence along with its context. Antigen: not known. V was shortened by 1 base and J by 5 bases, with 8 bases between the two germline ends. Germline CDR1 and CDR2: SGHTA and FQGTGA. CDR3 length: 13 residues. This sample stems from a study of siplizumab effects on memory and regulatory T cells. Study conclusions and caveats: Mappable alloreactive CD4+ clones averaged around 69% Treg-derived with siplizumab versus 26.9% in controls.

Clones were sequenced by immunoSEQ multiplex PCR, and TCRdb holds only the in-frame ones, with some missing. The table has 110,000 or so clones, 93% seen once. What was sequenced was non-Treg CD4+ T cells sorted from blood. The genes are TRBV7-3 and TRBJ2-5; the D is unclear. This receptor was taken from a human donor in good health. CDR3 in DNA: TGTGCCAGCAGCTTAAACGCCCTTGAGACCCAGTACTTC. This encodes CASSLNALETQYF.